The TCR beta chain under discussion was sequenced for a study of PD-1 blockade in classical Hodgkin lymphoma (dated by TCRdb to 2019 to 2021). As for the study more broadly: Nivolumab dosing was 3 mg/kg intravenously every 2 weeks, continuing until either disease progression or unacceptable toxicity. To define a peripheral blood immune signature of response to PD-1 blockade in classical Hodgkin lymphoma, the study combined TCR beta sequencing with CyTOF.

This clone occurred a few times. Its antigen target is currently unknown. The record has no base qualities; no much larger clone is one base away. The Qiagen DNeasy kit was used to extract genomic DNA both from unsorted PBMCs and from the negatively selected CD4+ and CD8+ fractions. TCR beta CDR3 regions were amplified by immunoSEQ multiplex PCR using primers annealing to V and J segments. Amplification bias was minimized using a synthetic immune receptor repertoire, and residual bias was removed computationally after sequencing. In the paper's pipeline: Repertoire diversity was quantified as the Shannon entropy index using custom Python scripts. Unsorted, CD4+ and CD8+ repertoires were analyzed separately, except in combined analyses where CD4+ and CD8+ sequences were merged in silico. Clonal expansion was defined as a frequency increase of at least 2-fold after treatment compared with C1D1, and clones undetected at baseline were assigned a pseudocount of 0.5. Clones with 0 or 1 copy at C1D1 were classified as singleton clones, and clones with 2 or more copies were classified as non-singleton clones. Clones expanded in unsorted samples were assigned a CD4+, CD8+ or unknown annotation through matching of protein sequences in sorted samples from the same patient. Wilcoxon tests were applied to paired samples to test diversity changes from C1D1 to C4D1. TCRdb limited this immuneACCESS table to in-frame rearrangements with V and J called. A share of clones is missing; checked studies link under half to unresolved V genes, and the rest is unexplained. V, J and clone size were drawn from that table, and D and trimming were deduced from the DNA. Present in this sample are about 22,000 clones, around 80% of which were seen just once. Approximately 18% of the sample is in the top ten clones.

Overall results and qualifications from the work: Baseline diversity similar to that of newly diagnosed patients was observed in trial patients achieving complete response, whereas significantly lower diversity was observed in partial responders and progressors. Diversity was lower in patients who began nivolumab less than 1 year after ASCT, so these patients were left out of later analyses to avoid confounding by immune reconstitution. Newly diagnosed patients were reported to have lower baseline TCR diversity than healthy donors, and relapsed/refractory patients were reported to have lower baseline TCR diversity still. A significant rise by C4D1 was seen in CD4+ but not CD8+ TCR diversity (p=0.0027 vs p=0.16), with the rise being most apparent in complete responders (p=0.02). Only a single clinical trial cohort was studied, and what caused the repertoire differences, possibly disease activity or prior therapy, remained undefined.

V trim: 5 bases; J trim: 3 bases; unmatched bases: 8. According to the germline V gene (reference sequence), CDR1 reads LNHDA and CDR2 reads SQIVND. CDR3 length: 15 amino acids, cysteine to phenylalanine. The sequence is cut down to CDR3 DNA, 45 bases in frame from base 1. The sample's time point label is to be understood as: cycle 2 day 1 (C2D1) of nivolumab. Every trial patient had relapsed after autologous stem cell transplantation, and cohorts A, B and C differed in prior brentuximab vedotin exposure. The trial cohort comprised roughly 50 patients with relapsed/refractory classical Hodgkin lymphoma whose best overall responses were complete response, partial response or progressive disease. Single-agent nivolumab was administered to trial patients in the multi-cohort phase II CheckMate 205 trial. An independent review committee assessed best overall response by applying the 2007 International Working Group response criteria. Trial PBMCs were collected just before the start of nivolumab (C1D1) and during therapy at cycle 2 day 1 and cycle 4 day 1. Peripheral blood was collected in 8 mL Vacutainer Cell Preparation Tubes, from which PBMCs were isolated by centrifugation and then cryopreserved.

The clonotype was recovered from a human donor with classical Hodgkin lymphoma. The sequence is built from TRBV19 and TRBJ1-2; 8 junctional bases match TRBD1. The source was peripheral blood mononuclear cells (PBMCs), collected before the second cycle of nivolumab. The CDR3 is CASSPQDRDHYGYTF. The nucleotides are TGTGCCAGTAGTCCCCAGGACAGGGACCACTATGGCTACACCTTC.